The entry below gives a single TCR beta chain sequence along with its context. Its antigen is unidentified. The sample is drawn from a study of cytomegalovirus exposure and HLA in healthy donors. About the research overall: Out of 150 million to 200 million T cells, an earlier analysis found 117 million unique TCR beta sequences in total. In terms of ancestry, the Caucasian-associated cluster contained roughly 80% of the approximately 420 genotyped donors. General study results and limits: When presence/absence was analysed, sequencing depth was taken to be roughly uniform across donors. Trimming of TCR beta V- and J-genes showed a link, identified in a later analysis, to a missense DCLRE1C variant.

The study ran its PCR with 60 Vbeta and 13 Jbeta primers. Using immunoSEQ multiplex PCR, the repertoire was profiled, and TCRdb retains in-frame clones only, with some absent. This table holds about 60,000 clones, around 85% found once. Material: PBMCs. The TCR comes from a woman between 25 and 40 years old in good health and CMV-seronegative.

CDR3 residues: CAIRDNSGNTIYF. In nucleotides, the CDR3 is TGTGCCATCAGGGACAACTCTGGAAACACCATATATTTT. V gene TRBV10-3 combines with J gene TRBJ1-3, with D perhaps matching TRBD1 (5 bases). The CDR3 has 13 residues. V was shortened by 6 bases and J by 0 bases, with 6 bases between the two germline ends. Germline lookup yields CDR1 ENHRY and CDR2 SYGVKD.